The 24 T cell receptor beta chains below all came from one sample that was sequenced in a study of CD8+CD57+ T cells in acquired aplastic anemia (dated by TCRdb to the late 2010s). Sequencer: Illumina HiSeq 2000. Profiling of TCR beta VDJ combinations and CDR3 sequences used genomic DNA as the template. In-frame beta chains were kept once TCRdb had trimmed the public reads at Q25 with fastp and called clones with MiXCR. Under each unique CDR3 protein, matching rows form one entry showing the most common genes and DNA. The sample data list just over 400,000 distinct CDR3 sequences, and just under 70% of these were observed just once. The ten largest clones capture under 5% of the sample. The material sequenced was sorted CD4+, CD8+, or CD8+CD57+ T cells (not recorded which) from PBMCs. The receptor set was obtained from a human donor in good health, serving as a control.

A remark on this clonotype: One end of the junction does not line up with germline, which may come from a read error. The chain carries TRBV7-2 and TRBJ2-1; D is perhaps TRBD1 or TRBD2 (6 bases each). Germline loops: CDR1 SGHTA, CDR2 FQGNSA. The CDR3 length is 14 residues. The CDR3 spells CASSLVRGLEAFFF. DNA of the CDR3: TGTGCCAGCAGCTTAGTCCGGGGGCTTGAAGCTTTCTTTTTC.

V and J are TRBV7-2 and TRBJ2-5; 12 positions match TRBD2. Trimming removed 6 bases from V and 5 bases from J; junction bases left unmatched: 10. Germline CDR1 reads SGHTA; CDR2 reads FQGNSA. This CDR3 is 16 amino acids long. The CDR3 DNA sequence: TGTGCCAGCAGGGGGGGGAGACTAGCGGGGGAGGAGACCCAGTACTTC. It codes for CASRGGRLAGEETQYF.

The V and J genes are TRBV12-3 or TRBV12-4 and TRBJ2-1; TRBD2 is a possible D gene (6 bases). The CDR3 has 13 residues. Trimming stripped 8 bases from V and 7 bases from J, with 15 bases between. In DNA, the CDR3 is TGTGCCAGCGGAGGGTTTCGAGGTAATGAGCAGTTCTTC. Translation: CASGGFRGNEQFF.

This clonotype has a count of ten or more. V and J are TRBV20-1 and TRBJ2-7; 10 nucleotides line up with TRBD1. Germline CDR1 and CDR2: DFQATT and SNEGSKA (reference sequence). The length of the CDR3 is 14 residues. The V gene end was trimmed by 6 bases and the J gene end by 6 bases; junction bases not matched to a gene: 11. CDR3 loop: CSAETGTGVVEQYF. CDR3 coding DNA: TGCAGTGCCGAGACCGGGACAGGGGTTGTCGAGCAGTACTTC.

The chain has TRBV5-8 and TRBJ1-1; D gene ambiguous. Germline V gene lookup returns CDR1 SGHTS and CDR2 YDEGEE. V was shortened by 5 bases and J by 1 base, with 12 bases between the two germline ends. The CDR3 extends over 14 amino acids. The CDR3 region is CASRKREANTEAFF. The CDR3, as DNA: TGTGCCAGCAGGAAAAGAGAAGCGAACACTGAAGCTTTCTTT.

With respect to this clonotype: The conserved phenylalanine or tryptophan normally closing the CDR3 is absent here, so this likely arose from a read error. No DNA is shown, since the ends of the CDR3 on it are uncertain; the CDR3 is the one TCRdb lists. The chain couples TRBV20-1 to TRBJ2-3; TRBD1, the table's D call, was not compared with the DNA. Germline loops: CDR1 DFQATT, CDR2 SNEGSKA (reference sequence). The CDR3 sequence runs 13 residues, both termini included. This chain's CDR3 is CSAGTASPDTQYS.

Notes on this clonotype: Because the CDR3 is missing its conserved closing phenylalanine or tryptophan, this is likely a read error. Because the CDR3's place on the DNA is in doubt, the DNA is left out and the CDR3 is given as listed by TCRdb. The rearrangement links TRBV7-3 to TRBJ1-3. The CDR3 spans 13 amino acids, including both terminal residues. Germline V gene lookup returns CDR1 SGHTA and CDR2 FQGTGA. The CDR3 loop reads CASSLALGIRLCS.

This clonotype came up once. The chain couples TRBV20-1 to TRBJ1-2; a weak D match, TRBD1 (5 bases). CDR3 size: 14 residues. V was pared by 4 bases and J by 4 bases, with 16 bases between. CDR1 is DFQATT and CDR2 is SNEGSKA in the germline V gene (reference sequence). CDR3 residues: CSAIQGGGGYGYTF. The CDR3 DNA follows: TGCAGTGCTATTCAGGGCGGGGGGGGCTATGGCTACACCTTC.

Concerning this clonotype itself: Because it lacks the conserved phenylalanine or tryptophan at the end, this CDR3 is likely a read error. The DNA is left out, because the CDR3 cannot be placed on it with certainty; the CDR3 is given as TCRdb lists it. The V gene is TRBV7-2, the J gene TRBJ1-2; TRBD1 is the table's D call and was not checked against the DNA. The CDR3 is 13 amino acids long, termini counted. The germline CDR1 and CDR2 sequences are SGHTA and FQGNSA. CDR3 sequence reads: CASSLSHGGSEQY.

In nucleotides, the CDR3 is TGTGCCAGCAGTGGCCCGGGACTGCGCGAGCAGTACTTC. Protein product: CASSGPGLREQYF. The genes are TRBV2 and TRBJ2-7, with D possibly TRBD2 on 6 matching bases. Per germline, CDR1 SNHLY and CDR2 FYNNEI. Trimming stripped 4 bases from V and 6 bases from J, with 13 bases between. The CDR3 contains 13 residues.

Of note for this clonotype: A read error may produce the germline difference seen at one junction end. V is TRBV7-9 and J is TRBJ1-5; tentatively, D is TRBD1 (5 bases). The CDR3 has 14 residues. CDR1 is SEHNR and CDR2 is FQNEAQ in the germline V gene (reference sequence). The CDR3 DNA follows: TGCGCCAGCAGCTGCCTGGGAGGGGAGCAGCCCCAGCATTTT. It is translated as CASSCLGGEQPQHF. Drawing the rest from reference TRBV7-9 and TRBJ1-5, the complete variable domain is DTGVSQNPRHKITKRGQNVTFRCDPISEHNRLYWYRQTLGQGPEFLTYFQNEAQLEKSRLLSDRFSAERPKGSFSTLEIQRTEQGDSAMYLCASSCLGGEQPQHFGDGTRLSIL.

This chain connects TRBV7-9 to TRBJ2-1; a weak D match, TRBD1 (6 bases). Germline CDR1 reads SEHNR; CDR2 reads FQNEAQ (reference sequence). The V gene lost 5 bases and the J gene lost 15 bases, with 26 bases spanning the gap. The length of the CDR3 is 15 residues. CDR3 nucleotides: TGTGCCAGCAGCCCCCTCGACAGGCCCGATGAGCAGTTGTTCTTC. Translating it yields CASSPLDRPDEQLFF. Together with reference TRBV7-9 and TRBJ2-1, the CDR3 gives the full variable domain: DTGVSQNPRHKITKRGQNVTFRCDPISEHNRLYWYRQTLGQGPEFLTYFQNEAQLEKSRLLSDRFSAERPKGSFSTLEIQRTEQGDSAMYLCASSPLDRPDEQLFFGPGTRLTVL.

CDR3 residues: CASSTGTGTAIEAFF. CDR3 DNA: TGTGCCAGTAGTACGGGAACCGGGACAGCCATTGAAGCTTTCTTT. The V gene is TRBV12-3 or TRBV12-4, the J gene TRBJ1-1; 7 nucleotides align to TRBD1. The V and J ends lost 9 bases and 7 bases, in that order; junction bases with no gene match: 17. The CDR3 is 15 residues long.

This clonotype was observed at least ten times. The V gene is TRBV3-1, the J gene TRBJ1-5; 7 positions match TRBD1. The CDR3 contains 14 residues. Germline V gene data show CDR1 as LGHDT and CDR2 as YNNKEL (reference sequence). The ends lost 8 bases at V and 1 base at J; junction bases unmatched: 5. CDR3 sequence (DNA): TGTGCCAGCGGCGACAGGGAGAGCAATCAGCCCCAGCATTTT. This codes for CASGDRESNQPQHF.

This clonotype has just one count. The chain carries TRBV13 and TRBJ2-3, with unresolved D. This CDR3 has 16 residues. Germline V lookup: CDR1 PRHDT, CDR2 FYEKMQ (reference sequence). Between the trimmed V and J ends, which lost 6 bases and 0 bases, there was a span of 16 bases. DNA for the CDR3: TGTGCCAGCAGGGCGCGCCAGGCCAGTAGCACAGATACGCAGTATTTT. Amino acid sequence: CASRARQASSTDTQYF.

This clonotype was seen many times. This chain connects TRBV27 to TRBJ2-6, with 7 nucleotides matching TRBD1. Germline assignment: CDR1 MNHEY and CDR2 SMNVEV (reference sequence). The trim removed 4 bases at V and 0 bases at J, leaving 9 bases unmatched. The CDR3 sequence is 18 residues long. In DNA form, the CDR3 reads TGTGCCAGCAGTTCCCACAGGACAGGAAACTCTGGGGCCAACGTCCTGACTTTC. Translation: CASSSHRTGNSGANVLTF.

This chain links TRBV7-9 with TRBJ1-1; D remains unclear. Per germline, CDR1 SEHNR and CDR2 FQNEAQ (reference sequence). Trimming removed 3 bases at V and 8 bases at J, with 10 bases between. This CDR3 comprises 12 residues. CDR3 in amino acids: CASSFGVGEAFF. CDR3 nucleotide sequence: TGTGCCAGCAGCTTCGGGGTCGGCGAAGCTTTCTTT.

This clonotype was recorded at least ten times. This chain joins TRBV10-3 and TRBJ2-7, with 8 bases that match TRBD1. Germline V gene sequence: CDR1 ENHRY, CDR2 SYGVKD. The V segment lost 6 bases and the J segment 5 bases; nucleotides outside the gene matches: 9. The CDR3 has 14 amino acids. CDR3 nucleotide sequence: TGTGCCATCAGCGAGGGACAGGAGGTCGACGAGCAGTACTTC. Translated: CAISEGQEVDEQYF.

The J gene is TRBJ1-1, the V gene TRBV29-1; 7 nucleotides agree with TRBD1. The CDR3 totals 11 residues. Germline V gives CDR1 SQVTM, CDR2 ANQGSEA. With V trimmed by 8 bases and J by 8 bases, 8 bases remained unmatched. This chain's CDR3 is CSYGTAGEAFF. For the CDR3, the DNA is TGCAGCTACGGGACAGCTGGGGAAGCTTTCTTT.

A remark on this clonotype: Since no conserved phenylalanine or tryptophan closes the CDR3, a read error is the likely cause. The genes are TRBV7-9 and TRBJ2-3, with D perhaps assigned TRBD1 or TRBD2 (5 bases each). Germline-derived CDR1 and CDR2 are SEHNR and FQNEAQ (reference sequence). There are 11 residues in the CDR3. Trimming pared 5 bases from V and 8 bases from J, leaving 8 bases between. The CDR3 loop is CASSHGGTQYV. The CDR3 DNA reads TGTGCCAGCAGCCATGGGGGTACGCAGTATGTG.

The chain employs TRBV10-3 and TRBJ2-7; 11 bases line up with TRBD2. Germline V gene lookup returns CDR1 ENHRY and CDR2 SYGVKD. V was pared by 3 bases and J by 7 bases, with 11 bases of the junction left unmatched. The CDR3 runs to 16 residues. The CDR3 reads CAISENSGGATWEQYF. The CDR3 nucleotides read TGTGCCATCAGTGAAAATAGCGGGGGGGCAACGTGGGAGCAGTACTTC.

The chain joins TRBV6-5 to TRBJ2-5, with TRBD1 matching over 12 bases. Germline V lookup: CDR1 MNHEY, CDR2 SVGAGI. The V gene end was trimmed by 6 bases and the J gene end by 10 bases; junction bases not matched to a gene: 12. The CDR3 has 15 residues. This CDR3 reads CASSRKPGQGAGQYF. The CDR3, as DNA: TGTGCCAGCAGCCGCAAACCGGGACAGGGGGCTGGCCAGTACTTC.

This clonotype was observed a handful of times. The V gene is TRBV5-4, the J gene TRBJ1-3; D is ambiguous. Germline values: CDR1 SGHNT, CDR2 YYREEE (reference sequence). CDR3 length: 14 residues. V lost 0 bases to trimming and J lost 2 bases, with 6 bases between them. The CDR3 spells CASSLEAAGNTIYF. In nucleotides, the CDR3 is TGTGCCAGCAGCTTGGAGGCGGCTGGAAACACCATATATTTT.

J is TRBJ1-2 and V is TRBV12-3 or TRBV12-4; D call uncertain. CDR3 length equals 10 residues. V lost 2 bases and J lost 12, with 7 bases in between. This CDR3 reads CASSLRGHTF. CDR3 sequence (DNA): TGTGCCAGCAGTTTACGGGGTCACACCTTC.